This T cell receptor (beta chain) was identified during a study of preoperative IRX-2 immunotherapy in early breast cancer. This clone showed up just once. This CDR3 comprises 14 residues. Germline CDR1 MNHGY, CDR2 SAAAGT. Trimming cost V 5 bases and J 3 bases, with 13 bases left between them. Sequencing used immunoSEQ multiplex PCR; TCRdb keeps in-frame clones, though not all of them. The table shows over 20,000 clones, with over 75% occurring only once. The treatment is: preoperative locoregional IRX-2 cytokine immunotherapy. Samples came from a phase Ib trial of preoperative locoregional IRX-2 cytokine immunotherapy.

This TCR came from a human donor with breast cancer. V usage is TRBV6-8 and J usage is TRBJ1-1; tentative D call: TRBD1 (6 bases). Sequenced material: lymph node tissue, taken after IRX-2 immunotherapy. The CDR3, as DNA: TGTGCCAGCAGTCTGAGGGGGAAGGACACTGAAGCTTTCTTT. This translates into CASSLRGKDTEAFF.